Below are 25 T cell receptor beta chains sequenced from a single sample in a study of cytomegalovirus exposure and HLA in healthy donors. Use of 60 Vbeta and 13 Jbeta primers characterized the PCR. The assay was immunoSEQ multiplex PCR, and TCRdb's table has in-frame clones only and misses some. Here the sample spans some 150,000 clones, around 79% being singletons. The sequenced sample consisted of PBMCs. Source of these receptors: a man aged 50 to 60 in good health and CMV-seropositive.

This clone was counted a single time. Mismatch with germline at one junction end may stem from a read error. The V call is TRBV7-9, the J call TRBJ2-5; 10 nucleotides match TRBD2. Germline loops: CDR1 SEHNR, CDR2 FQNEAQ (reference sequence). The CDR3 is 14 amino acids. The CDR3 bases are TGTTCCAGCAGCATCGTAGCGGGAGGAGAGACCCAGTACTTC. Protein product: CSSSIVAGGETQYF. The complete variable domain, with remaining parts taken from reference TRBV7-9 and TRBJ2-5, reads DTGVSQNPRHKITKRGQNVTFRCDPISEHNRLYWYRQTLGQGPEFLTYFQNEAQLEKSRLLSDRFSAERPKGSFSTLEIQRTEQGDSAMYLCSSSIVAGGETQYFGPGTRLLVL.

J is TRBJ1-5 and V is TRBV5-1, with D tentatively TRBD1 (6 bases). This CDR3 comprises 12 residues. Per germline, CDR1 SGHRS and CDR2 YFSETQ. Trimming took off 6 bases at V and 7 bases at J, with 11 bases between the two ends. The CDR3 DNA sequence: TGCGCCAGCACGCTCCAGGGGCAGCCCCAGCATTTT. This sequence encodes CASTLQGQPQHF.

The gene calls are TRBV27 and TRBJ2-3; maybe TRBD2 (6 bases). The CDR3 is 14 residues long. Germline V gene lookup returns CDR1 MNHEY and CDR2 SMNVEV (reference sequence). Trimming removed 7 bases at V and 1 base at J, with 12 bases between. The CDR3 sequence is CASTPGRGTDTQYF. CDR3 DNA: TGTGCCAGCACCCCCGGGAGAGGCACAGATACGCAGTATTTT.

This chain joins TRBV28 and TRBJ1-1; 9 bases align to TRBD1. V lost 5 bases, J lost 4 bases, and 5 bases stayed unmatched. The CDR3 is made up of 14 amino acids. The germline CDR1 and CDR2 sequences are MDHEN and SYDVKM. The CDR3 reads CASSPRDRVTEAFF. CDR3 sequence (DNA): TGTGCCAGCAGTCCCCGGGACAGGGTCACTGAAGCTTTCTTT.

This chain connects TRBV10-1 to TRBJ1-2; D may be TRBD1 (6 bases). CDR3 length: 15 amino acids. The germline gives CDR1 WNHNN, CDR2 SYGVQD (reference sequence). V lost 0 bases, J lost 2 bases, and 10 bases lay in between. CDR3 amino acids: CASSESSGANYGYTF. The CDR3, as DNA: TGCGCCAGCAGTGAGTCGTCAGGGGCCAACTATGGCTACACCTTC.

The CDR3 coding sequence is TGTGCCAGCAGTTCGTCCAGGGACGAGCAGTACTTC. Residues: CASSSSRDEQYF. This chain joins TRBV28 and TRBJ2-7, with D perhaps TRBD1 (5 bases). V dropped 4 bases and J dropped 5 bases, with 9 bases sitting between them. The germline V gene has CDR1 MDHEN and CDR2 SYDVKM. The CDR3 consists of 12 residues.

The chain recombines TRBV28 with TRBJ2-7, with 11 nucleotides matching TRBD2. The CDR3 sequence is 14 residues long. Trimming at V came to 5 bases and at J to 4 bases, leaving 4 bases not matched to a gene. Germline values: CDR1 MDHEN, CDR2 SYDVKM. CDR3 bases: TGTGCCAGCAGTCCGACTAGCGGGGCTTACGAGCAGTACTTC. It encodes CASSPTSGAYEQYF.

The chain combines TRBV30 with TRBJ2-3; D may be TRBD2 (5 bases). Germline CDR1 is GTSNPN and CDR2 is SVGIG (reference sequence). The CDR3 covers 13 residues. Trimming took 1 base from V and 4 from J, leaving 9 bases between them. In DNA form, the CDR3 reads TGTGCCTGGAGTGAGGTGCGGGCAGATACGCAGTATTTT. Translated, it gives CAWSEVRADTQYF. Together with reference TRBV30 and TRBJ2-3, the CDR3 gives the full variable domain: SQTIHQWPATLVQPVGSPLSLECTVEGTSNPNLYWYRQAAGRGLQLLFYSVGIGQISSEVPQNLSASRPQDRQFILSSKKLLLSDSGFYLCAWSEVRADTQYFGPGTRLTVL.

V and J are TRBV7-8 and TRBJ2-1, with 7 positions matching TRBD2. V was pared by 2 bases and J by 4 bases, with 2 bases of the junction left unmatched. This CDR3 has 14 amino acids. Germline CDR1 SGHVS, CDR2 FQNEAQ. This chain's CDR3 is CASSLIAGYNEQFF. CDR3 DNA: TGTGCCAGCAGCTTAATAGCGGGTTACAATGAGCAGTTCTTC. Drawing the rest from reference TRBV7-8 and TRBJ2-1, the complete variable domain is GAGVSQSPRYKVAKRGQDVALRCDPISGHVSLFWYQQALGQGPEFLTYFQNEAQLDKSGLPSDRFFAERPEGSVSTLKIQRTQQEDSAVYLCASSLIAGYNEQFFGPGTRLTVL.

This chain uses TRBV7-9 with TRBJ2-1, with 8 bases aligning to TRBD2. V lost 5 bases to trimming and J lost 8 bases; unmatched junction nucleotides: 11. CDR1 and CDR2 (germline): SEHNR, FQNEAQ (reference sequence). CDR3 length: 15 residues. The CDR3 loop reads CASSPGLGYGDEQFF. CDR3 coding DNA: TGTGCCAGCAGCCCGGGACTAGGTTACGGCGATGAGCAGTTCTTC.

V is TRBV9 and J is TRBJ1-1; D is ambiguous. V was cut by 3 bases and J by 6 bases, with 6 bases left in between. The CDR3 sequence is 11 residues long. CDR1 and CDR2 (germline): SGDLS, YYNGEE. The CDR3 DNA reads TGTGCCAGCAGCGGCGGAGCTGAAGCTTTCTTT. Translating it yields CASSGGAEAFF.

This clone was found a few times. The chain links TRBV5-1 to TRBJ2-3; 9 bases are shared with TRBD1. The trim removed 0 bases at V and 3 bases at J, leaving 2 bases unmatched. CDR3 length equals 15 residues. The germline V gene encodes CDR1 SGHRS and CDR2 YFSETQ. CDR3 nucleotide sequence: TGCGCCAGCAGCTTGGGGGGACAGGGAACAGATACGCAGTATTTT. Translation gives CASSLGGQGTDTQYF. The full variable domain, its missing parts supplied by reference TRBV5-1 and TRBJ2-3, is KAGVTQTPRYLIKTRGQQVTLSCSPISGHRSVSWYQQTPGQGLQFLFEYFSETQRNKGNFPGRFSGRQFSNSRSEMNVSTLELGDSALYLCASSLGGQGTDTQYFGPGTRLTVL.

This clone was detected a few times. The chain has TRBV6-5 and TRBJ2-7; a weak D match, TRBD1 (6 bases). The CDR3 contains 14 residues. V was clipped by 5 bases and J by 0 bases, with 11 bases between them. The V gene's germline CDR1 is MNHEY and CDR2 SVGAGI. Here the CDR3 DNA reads TGTGCCAGCAGTGGCCGGGGACACTCCTACGAGCAGTACTTC. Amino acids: CASSGRGHSYEQYF.

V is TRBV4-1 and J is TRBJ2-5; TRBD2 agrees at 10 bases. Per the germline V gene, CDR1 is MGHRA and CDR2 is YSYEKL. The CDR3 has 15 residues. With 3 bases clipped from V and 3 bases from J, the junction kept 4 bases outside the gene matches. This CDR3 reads CASSQGGTSEETQYF. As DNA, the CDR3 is TGCGCCAGCAGCCAGGGCGGGACTAGCGAAGAGACCCAGTACTTC.

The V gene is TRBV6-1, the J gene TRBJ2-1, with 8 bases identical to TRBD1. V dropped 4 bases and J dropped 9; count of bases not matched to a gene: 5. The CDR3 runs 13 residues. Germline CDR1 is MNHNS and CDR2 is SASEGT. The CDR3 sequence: CASSGYRGSEQFF. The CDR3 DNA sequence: TGTGCCAGCAGTGGGTACAGGGGGAGTGAGCAGTTCTTC.

As DNA, the CDR3 is TGTGCCAGCAGTCGCTTCTACGAGCAGTACTTC. Its translation is CASSRFYEQYF. The rearrangement links TRBV28 to TRBJ2-5; D gene ambiguous. The end of the DNA fits TRBJ2-7 better, so the J call may be wrong. CDR1 MDHEN and CDR2 SYDVKM come from the germline V gene. This CDR3 has 11 residues.

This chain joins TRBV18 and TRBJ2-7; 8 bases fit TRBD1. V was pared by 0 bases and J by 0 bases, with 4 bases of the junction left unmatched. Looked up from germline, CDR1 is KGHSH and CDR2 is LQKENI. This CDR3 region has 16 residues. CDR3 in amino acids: CASSPPVGQGSYEQYF. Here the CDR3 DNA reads TGTGCCAGCTCACCACCGGTAGGACAGGGCTCCTACGAGCAGTACTTC.

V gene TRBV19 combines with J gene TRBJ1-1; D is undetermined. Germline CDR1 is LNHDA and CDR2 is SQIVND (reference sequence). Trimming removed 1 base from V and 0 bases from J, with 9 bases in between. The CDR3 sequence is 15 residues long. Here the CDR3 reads CASSIANTMNTEAFF. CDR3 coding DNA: TGTGCCAGTAGTATAGCGAACACGATGAACACTGAAGCTTTCTTT.

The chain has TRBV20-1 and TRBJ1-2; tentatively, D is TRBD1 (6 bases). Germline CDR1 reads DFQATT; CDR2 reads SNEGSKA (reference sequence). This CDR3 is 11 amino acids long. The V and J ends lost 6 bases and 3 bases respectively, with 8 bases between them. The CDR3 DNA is TGCAGTGCAGGACAGTACTATGGCTACACCTTC. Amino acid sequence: CSAGQYYGYTF.

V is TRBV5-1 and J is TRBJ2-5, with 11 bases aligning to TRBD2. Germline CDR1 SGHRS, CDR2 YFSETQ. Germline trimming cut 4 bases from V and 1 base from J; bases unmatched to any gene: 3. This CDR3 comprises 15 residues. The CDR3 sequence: CASSRLAGSQETQYF. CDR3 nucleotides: TGCGCCAGCAGCCGACTAGCGGGATCCCAAGAGACCCAGTACTTC.

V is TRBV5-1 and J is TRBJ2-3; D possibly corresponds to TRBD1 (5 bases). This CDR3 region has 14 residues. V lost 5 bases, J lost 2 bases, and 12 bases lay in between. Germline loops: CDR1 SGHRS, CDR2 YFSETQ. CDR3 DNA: TGCGCCAGCAGAGGGGCTCAGATCACAGATACGCAGTATTTT. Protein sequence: CASRGAQITDTQYF. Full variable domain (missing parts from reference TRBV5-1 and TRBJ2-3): KAGVTQTPRYLIKTRGQQVTLSCSPISGHRSVSWYQQTPGQGLQFLFEYFSETQRNKGNFPGRFSGRQFSNSRSEMNVSTLELGDSALYLCASRGAQITDTQYFGPGTRLTVL.

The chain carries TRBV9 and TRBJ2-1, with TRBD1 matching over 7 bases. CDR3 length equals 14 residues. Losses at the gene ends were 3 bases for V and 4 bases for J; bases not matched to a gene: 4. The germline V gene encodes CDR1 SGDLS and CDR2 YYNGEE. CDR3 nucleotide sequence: TGTGCCAGCAGCGATATGACAGGGTACAATGAGCAGTTCTTC. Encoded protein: CASSDMTGYNEQFF.

CDR3 in amino acids: CASSVSAGQFNNEQFF. As DNA, the CDR3 is TGTGCCAGCAGCGTAAGTGCAGGGCAGTTTAACAATGAGCAGTTCTTC. The chain carries TRBV9 and TRBJ2-1; D may be TRBD1 (5 bases). Germline V CDR1 and CDR2: SGDLS, YYNGEE. The CDR3 is 16 amino acids. Deletions cut 1 base from V and 5 bases from J, with 16 bases between.

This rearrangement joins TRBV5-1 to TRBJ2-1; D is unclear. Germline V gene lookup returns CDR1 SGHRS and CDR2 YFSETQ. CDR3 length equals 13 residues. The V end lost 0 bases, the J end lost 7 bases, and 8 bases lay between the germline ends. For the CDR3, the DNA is TGCGCCAGCAGCTTGGCGGTCGGGAATGAGCAGTTCTTC. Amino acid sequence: CASSLAVGNEQFF.

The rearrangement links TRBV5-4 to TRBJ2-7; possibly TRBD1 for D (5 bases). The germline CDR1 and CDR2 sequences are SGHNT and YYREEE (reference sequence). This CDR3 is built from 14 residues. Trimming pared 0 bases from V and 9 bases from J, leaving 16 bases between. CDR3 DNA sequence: TGTGCCAGCAGCTTGGAGATCCCCGCTGGGGCGCAGTACTTC. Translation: CASSLEIPAGAQYF.